The source of this TCR beta chain is a study of blood T cell repertoires in COVID-19. Study at large: Sites in the United States, Italy and Spain provided acute and convalescent COVID-19 samples.

Generated by immunoSEQ multiplex PCR, the TCRdb table keeps only in-frame clones and is missing some. The sample gives roughly 150,000 clones, around 83% of which show up once; less than 6.5% is in the top ten. This sequence was found in a woman aged 45-60 years with COVID-19, enrolled during active disease. The sequenced sample consisted of peripheral blood.

Written as DNA, the CDR3 is TGTGCCAGCTCACCACCTCTCGGACAGGGGCAAAACATTCAGTACTTC. Translated, it gives CASSPPLGQGQNIQYF. The chain recombines TRBV18 with TRBJ2-4; 9 nucleotides line up with TRBD1. This CDR3 region has 16 residues. Germline V lookup: CDR1 KGHSH, CDR2 LQKENI. The V gene end was trimmed by 0 bases and the J gene end by 5 bases; junction bases not matched to a gene: 5.